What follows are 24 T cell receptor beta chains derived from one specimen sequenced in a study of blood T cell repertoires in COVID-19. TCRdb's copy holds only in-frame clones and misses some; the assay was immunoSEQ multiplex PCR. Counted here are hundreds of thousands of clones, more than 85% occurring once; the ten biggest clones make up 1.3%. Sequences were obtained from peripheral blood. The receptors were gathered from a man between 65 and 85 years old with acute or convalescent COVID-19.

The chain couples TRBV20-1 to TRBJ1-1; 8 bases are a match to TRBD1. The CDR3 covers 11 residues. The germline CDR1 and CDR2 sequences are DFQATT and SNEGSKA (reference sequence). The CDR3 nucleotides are TGCAGGCCAGGGGGCAACACTGAAGCTTTCTTT. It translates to CRPGGNTEAFF.

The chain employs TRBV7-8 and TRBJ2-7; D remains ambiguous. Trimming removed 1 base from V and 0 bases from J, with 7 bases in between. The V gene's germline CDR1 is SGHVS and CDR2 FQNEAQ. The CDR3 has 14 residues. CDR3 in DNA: TGTGCCAGCAGCTTAGGTCTAAGCTCCTACGAGCAGTACTTC. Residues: CASSLGLSSYEQYF.

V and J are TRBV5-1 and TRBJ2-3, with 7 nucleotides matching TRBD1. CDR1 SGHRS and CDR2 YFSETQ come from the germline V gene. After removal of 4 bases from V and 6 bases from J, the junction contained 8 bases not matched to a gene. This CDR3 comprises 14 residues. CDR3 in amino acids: CASSLRQGMDTQYF. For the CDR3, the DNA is TGCGCCAGCAGCCTAAGACAGGGAATGGATACGCAGTATTTT.

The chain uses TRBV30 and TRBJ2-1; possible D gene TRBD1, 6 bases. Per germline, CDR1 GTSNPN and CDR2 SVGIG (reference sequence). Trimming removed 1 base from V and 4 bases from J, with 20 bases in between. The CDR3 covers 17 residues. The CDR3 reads CAWSGPDGTSSYNEQFF. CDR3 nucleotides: TGTGCCTGGAGTGGCCCCGATGGGACATCTTCGTACAATGAGCAGTTCTTC.

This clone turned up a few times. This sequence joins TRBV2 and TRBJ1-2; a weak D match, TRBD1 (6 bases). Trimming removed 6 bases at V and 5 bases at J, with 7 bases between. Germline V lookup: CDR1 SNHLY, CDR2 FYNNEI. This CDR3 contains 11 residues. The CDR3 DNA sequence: TGTGCCAGCAGCACAGGGTATGGCTACACCTTC. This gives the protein CASSTGYGYTF.

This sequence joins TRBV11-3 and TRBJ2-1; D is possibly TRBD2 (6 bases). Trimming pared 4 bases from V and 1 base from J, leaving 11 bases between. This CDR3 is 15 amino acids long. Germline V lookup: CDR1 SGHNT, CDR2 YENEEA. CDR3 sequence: CASSSGSGSYNEQFF. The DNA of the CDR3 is TGTGCCAGCAGCTCCGGGAGCGGGTCCTACAATGAGCAGTTCTTC.

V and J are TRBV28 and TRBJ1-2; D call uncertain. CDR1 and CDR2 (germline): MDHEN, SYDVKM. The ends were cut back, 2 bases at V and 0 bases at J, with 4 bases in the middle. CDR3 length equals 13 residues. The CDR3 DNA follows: TGTGCCAGCAGTTTAGCAGCTAACTATGGCTACACCTTC. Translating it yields CASSLAANYGYTF.

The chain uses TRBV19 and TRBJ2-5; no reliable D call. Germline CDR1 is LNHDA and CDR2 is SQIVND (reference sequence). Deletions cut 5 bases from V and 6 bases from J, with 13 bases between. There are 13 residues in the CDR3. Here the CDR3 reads CASSPNLEQTQYF. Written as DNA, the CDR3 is TGTGCCAGTAGTCCAAACCTAGAACAGACCCAGTACTTC.

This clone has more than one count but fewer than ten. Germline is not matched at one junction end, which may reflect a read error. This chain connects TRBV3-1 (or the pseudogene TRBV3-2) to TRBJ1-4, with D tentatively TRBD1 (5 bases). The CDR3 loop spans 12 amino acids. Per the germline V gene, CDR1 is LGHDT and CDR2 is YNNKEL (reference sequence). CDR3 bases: TGTGCCAGCAGCCAAGACGAGACAGCCCTCCTTTTT. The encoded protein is CASSQDETALLF.

The CDR3 DNA follows: TGTGCCGCCGGGGGGGTCGCTGAAGCTTTCTTT. This encodes CAAGGVAEAFF. This sequence joins TRBV10-3 and TRBJ1-1; possible D gene TRBD1, 5 bases. Trimming left V 11 bases short and J 6 bases short, with 13 bases between. This CDR3 region has 11 residues. In germline, CDR1 is ENHRY, CDR2 SYGVKD.

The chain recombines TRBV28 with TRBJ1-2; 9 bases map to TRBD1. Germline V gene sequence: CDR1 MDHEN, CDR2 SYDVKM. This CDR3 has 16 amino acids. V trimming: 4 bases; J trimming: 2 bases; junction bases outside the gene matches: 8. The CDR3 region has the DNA TGTGCCAGCAGTTCCTATACCGGGACAGGGAACTATGGCTACACCTTC. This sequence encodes CASSSYTGTGNYGYTF.

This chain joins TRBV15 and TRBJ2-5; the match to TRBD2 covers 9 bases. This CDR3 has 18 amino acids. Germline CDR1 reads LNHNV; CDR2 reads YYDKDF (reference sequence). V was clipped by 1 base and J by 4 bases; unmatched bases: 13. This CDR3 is CATSRVSGVAGVRETQYF. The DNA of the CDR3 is TGTGCCACCAGCAGAGTATCCGGGGTAGCGGGAGTTAGAGAGACCCAGTACTTC.

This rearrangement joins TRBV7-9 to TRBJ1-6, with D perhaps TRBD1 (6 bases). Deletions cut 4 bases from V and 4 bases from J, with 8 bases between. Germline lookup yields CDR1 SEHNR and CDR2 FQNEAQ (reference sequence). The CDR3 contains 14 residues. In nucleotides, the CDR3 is TGTGCCAGCAGCTCGGACAGTTATAATTCACCCCTCCACTTT. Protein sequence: CASSSDSYNSPLHF.

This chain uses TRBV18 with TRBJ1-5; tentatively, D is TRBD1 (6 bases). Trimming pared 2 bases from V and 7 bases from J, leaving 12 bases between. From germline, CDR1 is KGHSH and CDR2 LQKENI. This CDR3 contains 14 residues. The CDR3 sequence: CASSPLTGRQPQHF. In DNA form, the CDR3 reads TGTGCCAGCTCACCATTGACAGGACGACAGCCCCAGCATTTT. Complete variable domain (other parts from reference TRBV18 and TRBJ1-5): NAGVMQNPRHLVRRRGQEARLRCSPMKGHSHVYWYRQLPEEGLKFMVYLQKENIIDESGMPKERFSAEFPKEGPSILRIQQVVRGDSAAYFCASSPLTGRQPQHFGDGTRLSIL.

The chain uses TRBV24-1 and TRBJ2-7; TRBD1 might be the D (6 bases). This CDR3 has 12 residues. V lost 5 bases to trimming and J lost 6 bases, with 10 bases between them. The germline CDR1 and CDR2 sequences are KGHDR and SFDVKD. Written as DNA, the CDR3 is TGTGCCACCAGTGGGACAGCAGGCGAGCAGTACTTC. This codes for CATSGTAGEQYF.

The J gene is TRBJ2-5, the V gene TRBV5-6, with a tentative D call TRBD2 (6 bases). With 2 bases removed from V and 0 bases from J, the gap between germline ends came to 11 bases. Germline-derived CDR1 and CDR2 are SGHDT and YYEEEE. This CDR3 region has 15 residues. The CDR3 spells CASSFGGWHQETQYF. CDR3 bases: TGTGCCAGCAGCTTCGGGGGTTGGCACCAAGAGACCCAGTACTTC. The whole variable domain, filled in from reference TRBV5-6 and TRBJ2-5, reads DAGVTQSPTHLIKTRGQQVTLRCSPKSGHDTVSWYQQALGQGPQFIFQYYEEEERQRGNFPDRFSGHQFPNYSSELNVNALLLGDSALYLCASSFGGWHQETQYFGPGTRLLVL.

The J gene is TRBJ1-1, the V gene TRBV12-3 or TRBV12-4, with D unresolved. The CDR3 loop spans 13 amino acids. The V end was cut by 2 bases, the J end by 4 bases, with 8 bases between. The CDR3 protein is CASSLSGSTEAFF. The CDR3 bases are TGTGCCAGCAGTTTATCCGGGAGCACTGAAGCTTTCTTT.

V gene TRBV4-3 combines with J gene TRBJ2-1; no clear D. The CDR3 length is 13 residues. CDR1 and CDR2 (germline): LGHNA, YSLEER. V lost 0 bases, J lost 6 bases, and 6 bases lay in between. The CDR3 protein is CASSQDSVNEQFF. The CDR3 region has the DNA TGCGCCAGCAGCCAAGATTCTGTCAATGAGCAGTTCTTC.

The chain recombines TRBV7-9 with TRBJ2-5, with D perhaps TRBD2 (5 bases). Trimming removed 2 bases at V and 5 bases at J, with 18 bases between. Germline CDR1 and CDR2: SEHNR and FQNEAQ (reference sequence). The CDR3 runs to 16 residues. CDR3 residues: CASSLTTAARTETQYF. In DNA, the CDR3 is TGTGCCAGCAGCTTAACTACGGCCGCAAGGACTGAGACCCAGTACTTC.

The CDR3 DNA reads TGTGCCAGCAGCACACAGGGGGCGCGGGATGAGCAGTTCTTC. Protein: CASSTQGARDEQFF. This chain uses TRBV5-4 with TRBJ2-1, with 9 bases that match TRBD1. Germline V gene data show CDR1 as SGHNT and CDR2 as YYREEE (reference sequence). J gave up 8 bases and V 4 bases, and 7 bases lay outside the gene matches. The CDR3 is 14 residues long.

CDR3 sequence reads: CASSSRTSDRDTQYF. The CDR3 nucleotides are TGTGCCAGCAGCTCCCGGACTAGCGATAGAGATACGCAGTATTTT. The chain couples TRBV7-2 to TRBJ2-3; 9 bases are shared with TRBD2. CDR3 length equals 15 residues. The V gene end was trimmed by 4 bases and the J gene end by 5 bases; junction bases not matched to a gene: 7. Germline CDR1 is SGHTA and CDR2 is FQGNSA.

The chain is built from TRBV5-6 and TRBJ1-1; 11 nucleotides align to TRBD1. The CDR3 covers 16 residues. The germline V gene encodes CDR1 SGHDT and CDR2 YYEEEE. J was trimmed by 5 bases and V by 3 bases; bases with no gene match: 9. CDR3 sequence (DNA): TGTGCCAGCAGCTCGCCCGGACAGGGGGCGAGGACTGAAGCTTTCTTT. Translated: CASSSPGQGARTEAFF. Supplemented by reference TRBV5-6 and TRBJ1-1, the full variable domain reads DAGVTQSPTHLIKTRGQQVTLRCSPKSGHDTVSWYQQALGQGPQFIFQYYEEEERQRGNFPDRFSGHQFPNYSSELNVNALLLGDSALYLCASSSPGQGARTEAFFGQGTRLTVV.

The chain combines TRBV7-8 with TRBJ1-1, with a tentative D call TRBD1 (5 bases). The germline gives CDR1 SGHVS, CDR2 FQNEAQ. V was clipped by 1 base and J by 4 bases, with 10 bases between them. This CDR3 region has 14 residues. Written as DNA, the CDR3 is TGTGCCAGCAGCTTAGGCAGGGTGTCCACTGAAGCTTTCTTT. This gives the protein CASSLGRVSTEAFF.

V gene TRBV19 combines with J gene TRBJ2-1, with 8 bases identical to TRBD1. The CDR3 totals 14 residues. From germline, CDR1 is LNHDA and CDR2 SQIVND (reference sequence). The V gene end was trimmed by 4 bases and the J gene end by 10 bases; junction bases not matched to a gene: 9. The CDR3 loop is CASSTGQVYAEQFF. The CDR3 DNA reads TGTGCCAGTAGTACGGGACAGGTCTACGCCGAGCAGTTCTTC.